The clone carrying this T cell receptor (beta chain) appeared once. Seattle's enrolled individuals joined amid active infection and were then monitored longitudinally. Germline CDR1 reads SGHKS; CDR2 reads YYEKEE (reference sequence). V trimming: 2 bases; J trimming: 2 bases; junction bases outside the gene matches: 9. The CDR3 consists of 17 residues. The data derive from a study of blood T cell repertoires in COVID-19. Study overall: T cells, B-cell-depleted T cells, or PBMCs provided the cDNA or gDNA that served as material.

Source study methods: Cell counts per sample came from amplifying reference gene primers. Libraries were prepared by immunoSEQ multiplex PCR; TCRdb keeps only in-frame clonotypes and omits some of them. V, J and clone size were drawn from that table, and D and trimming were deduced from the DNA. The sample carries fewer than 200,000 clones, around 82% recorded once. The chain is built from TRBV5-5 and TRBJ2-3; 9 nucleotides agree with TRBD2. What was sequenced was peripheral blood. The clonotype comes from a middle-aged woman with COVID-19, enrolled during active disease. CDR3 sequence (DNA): TGTGCCAGCAGCTTTTGGGCTAGCGGGGAGAACACAGATACGCAGTATTTT. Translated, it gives CASSFWASGENTDTQYF. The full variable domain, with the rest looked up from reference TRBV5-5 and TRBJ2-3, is DAGVTQSPTHLIKTRGQQVTLRCSPISGHKSVSWYQQVLGQGPQFIFQYYEKEERGRGNFPDRFSARQFPNYSSELNVNALLLGDSALYLCASSFWASGENTDTQYFGPGTRLTVL.